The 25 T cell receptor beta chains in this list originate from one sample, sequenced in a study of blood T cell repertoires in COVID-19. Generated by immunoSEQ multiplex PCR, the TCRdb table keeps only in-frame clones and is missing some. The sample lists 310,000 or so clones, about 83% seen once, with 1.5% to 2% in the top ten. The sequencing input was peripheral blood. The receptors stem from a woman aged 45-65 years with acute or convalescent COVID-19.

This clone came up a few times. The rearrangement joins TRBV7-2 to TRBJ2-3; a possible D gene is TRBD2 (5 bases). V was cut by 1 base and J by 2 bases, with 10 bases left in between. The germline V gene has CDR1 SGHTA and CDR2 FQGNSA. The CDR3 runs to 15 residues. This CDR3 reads CASSLGSGLTDTQYF. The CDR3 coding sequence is TGTGCCAGCAGCTTAGGGAGCGGACTCACAGATACGCAGTATTTT.

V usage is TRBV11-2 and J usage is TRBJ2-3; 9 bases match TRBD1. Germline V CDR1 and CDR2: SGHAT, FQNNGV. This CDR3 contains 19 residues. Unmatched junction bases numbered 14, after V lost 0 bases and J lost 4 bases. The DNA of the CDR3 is TGTGCCAGCAGCTTAGATCTCCGGTTACAGGGGGCTGGGGCAGATACGCAGTATTTT. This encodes CASSLDLRLQGAGADTQYF. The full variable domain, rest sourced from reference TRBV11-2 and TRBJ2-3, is EAGVAQSPRYKIIEKRQSVAFWCNPISGHATLYWYQQILGQGPKLLIQFQNNGVVDDSQLPKDRFSAERLKGVDSTLKIQPAKLEDSAVYLCASSLDLRLQGAGADTQYFGPGTRLTVL.

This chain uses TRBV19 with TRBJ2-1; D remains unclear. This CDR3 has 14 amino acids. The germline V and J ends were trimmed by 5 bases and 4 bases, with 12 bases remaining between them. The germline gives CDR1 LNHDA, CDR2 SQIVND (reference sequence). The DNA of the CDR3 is TGTGCCAGTAGTTCCCGGAACGGGTACAATGAGCAGTTCTTC. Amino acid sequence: CASSSRNGYNEQFF. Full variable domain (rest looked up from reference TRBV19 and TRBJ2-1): DGGITQSPKYLFRKEGQNVTLSCEQNLNHDAMYWYRQDPGQGLRLIYYSQIVNDFQKGDIAEGYSVSREKKESFPLTVTSAQKNPTAFYLCASSSRNGYNEQFFGPGTRLTVL.

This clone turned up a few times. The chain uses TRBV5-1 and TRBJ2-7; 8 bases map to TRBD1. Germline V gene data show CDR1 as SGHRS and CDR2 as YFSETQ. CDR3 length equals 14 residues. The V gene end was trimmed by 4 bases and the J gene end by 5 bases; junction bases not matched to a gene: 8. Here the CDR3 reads CASSPGQVDNEQYF. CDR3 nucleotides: TGCGCCAGCAGCCCGGGACAGGTGGATAACGAGCAGTACTTC. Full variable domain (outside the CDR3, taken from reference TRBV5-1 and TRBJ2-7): KAGVTQTPRYLIKTRGQQVTLSCSPISGHRSVSWYQQTPGQGLQFLFEYFSETQRNKGNFPGRFSGRQFSNSRSEMNVSTLELGDSALYLCASSPGQVDNEQYFGPGTRLTVT.

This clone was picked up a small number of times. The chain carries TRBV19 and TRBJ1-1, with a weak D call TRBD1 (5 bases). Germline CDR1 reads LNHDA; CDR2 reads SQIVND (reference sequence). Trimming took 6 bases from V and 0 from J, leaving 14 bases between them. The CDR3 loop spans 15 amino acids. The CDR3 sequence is CASSLGTAMNTEAFF. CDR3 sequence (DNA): TGTGCCAGTAGCCTCGGGACTGCTATGAACACTGAAGCTTTCTTT.

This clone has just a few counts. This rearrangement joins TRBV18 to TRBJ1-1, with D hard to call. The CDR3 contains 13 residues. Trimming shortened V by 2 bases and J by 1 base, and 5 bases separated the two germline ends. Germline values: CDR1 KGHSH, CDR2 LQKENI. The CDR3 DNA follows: TGTGCCAGCTCACCAGGCGGGAACACTGAAGCTTTCTTT. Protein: CASSPGGNTEAFF. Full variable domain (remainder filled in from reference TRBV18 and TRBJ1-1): NAGVMQNPRHLVRRRGQEARLRCSPMKGHSHVYWYRQLPEEGLKFMVYLQKENIIDESGMPKERFSAEFPKEGPSILRIQQVVRGDSAAYFCASSPGGNTEAFFGQGTRLTVV.

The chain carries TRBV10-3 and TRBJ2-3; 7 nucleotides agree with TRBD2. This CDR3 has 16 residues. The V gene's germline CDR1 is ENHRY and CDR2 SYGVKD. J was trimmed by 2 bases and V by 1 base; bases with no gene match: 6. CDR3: CAISEWTSRNTDTQYF. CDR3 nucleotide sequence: TGTGCCATCAGTGAGTGGACTAGTCGAAACACAGATACGCAGTATTTT.

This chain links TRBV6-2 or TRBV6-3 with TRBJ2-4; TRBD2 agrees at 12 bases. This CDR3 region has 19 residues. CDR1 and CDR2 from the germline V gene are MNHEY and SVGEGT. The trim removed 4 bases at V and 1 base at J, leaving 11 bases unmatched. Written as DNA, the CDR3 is TGTGCCAGCAGTTTGGGACTAGCGGGTCGCCTGCTGGCCAAAAACATTCAGTACTTC. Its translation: CASSLGLAGRLLAKNIQYF.

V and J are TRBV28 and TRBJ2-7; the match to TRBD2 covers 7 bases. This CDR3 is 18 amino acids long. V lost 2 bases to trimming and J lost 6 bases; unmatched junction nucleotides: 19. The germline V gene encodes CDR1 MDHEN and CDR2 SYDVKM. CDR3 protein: CASSLVLWGGVPSFEQYF. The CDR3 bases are TGTGCCAGCAGTTTAGTATTATGGGGGGGGGTCCCATCGTTCGAGCAGTACTTC.

CDR3 region: CASSRPSGISYEQYF. The CDR3 DNA is TGTGCCAGCAGTAGACCTAGCGGGATCTCCTACGAGCAGTACTTC. The chain joins TRBV7-8 to TRBJ2-7, with 9 bases lining up with TRBD2. The CDR3 spans 15 residues. The germline V gene encodes CDR1 SGHVS and CDR2 FQNEAQ. The junction had 6 bases not matched to a gene; V was cut back by 6 bases and J by 0 bases.

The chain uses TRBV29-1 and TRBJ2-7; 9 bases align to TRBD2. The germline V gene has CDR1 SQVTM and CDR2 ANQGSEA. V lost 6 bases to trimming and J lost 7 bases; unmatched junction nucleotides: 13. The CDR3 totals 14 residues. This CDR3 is CSVALISGSGEQYF. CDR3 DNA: TGCAGCGTAGCCTTGATTAGCGGGAGTGGGGAGCAGTACTTC.

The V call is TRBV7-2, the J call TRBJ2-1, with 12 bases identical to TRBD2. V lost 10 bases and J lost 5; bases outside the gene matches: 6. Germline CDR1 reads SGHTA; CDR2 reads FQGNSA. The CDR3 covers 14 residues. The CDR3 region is CATSGRAWDNEQFF. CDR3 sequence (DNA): TGTGCCACTAGCGGGAGGGCCTGGGACAATGAGCAGTTCTTC.

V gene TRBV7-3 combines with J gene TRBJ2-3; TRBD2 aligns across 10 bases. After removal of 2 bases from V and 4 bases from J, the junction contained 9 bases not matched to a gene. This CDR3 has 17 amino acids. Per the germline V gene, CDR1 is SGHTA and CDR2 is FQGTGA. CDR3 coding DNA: TGTGCCAGCAGCTTAGGGGTAGCGGGAGGAGGAGCAGATACGCAGTATTTT. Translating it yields CASSLGVAGGGADTQYF.

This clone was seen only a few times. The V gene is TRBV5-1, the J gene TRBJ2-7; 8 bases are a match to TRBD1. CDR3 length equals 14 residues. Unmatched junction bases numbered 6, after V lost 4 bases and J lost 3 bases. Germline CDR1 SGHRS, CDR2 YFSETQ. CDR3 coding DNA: TGCGCCAGCAGCGCGGGACAGGCCTACTACGAGCAGTACTTC. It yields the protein CASSAGQAYYEQYF.

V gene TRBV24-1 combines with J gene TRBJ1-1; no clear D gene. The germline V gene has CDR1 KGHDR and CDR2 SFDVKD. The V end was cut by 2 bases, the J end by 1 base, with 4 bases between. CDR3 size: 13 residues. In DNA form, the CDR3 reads TGTGCCACCAGTGATTACGGGAACACTGAAGCTTTCTTT. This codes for CATSDYGNTEAFF.

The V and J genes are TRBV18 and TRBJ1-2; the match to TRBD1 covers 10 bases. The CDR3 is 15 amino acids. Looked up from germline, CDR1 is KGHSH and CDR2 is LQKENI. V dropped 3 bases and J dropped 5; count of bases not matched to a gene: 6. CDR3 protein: CASSPDRGREYGYTF. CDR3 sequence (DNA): TGTGCCAGCTCACCTGACAGGGGGCGCGAATATGGCTACACCTTC.

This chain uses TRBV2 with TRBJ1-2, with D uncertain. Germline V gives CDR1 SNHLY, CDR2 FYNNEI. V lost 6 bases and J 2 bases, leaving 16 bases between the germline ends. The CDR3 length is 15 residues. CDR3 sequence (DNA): TGTGCCAGCAGAGAGAGAGGGCACCCCAACTATGGCTACACCTTC. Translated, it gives CASRERGHPNYGYTF.

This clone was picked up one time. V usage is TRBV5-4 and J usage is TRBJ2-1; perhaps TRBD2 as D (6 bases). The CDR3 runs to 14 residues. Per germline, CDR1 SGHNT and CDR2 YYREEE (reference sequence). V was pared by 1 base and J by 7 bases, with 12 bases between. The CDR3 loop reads CASSLTASENEQFF. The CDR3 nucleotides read TGTGCCAGCAGCTTGACGGCTAGCGAAAATGAGCAGTTCTTC.

Written as DNA, the CDR3 is TGTGCCAGCTCACCACCGGGCAGCCAAGAGACCCAGTACTTC. Residues: CASSPPGSQETQYF. The rearrangement links TRBV18 to TRBJ2-5, with D unresolved. In germline, CDR1 is KGHSH, CDR2 LQKENI. This CDR3 region has 14 residues. Between the trimmed V and J ends, which lost 0 bases and 1 base, there was a span of 6 bases.

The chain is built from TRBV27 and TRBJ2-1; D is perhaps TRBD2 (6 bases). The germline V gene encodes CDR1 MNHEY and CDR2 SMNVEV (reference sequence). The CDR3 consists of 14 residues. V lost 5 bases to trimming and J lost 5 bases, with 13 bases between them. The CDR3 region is CASSPRLEDNEQFF. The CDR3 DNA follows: TGTGCCAGCAGTCCCAGACTAGAGGACAATGAGCAGTTCTTC.

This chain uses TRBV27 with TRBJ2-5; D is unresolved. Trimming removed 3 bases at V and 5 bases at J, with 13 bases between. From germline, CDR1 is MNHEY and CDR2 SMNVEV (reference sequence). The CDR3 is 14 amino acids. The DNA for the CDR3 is TGTGCCAGCAGTTTTCTGAGTAATACGGAGACCCAGTACTTC. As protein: CASSFLSNTETQYF.

CDR3 sequence reads: CASTPGGQGNGYTF. CDR3 nucleotide sequence: TGTGCCAGCACCCCAGGGGGTCAAGGGAATGGCTACACCTTC. The chain links TRBV28 to TRBJ1-2, with 7 bases matching TRBD1. After removal of 7 bases from V and 6 bases from J, the junction contained 11 bases not matched to a gene. Germline CDR1 and CDR2: MDHEN and SYDVKM. This CDR3 spans 14 amino acids.

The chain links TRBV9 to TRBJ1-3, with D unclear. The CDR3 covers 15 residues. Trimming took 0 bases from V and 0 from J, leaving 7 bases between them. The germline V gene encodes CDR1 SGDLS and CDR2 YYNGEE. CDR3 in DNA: TGTGCCAGCAGCGTAGGACGGGGCTCTGGAAACACCATATATTTT. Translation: CASSVGRGSGNTIYF.

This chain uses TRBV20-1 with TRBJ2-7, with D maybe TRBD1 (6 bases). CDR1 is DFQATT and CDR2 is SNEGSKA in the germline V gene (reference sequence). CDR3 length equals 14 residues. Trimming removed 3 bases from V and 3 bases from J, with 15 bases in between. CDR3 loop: CSASATGKGYEQYF. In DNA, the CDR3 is TGCAGTGCTAGTGCGACAGGAAAAGGCTACGAGCAGTACTTC.

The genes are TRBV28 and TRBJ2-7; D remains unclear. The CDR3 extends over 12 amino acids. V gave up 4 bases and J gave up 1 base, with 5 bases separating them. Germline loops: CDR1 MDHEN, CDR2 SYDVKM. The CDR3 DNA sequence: TGTGCCAGCAGTTCTCCGTCCTACGAGCAGTACTTC. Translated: CASSSPSYEQYF.